Listed here is a single T cell receptor beta chain. Its antigen is not known. Each sample had at least 6 million PBMCs isolated. Germline trimming cut 8 bases from V and 5 bases from J; bases unmatched to any gene: 9. CDR3 length equals 14 residues. This sample stems from a study of blood T cells in healthy people across ages. Study-wide findings and caveats: Per million T cells, TCR beta diversity dropped roughly linearly as age increased.

Through a sample-barcoded 5' primer and a J-beta primer mix, a second PCR was run for roughly 6 to 11 cycles. TCRdb itself ran the 5' RACE reads through MiXCR, one entry per CDR3 protein. The repertoire holds some 290,000 distinct CDR3 sequences, around 29% seen once, with over 25% in the top ten. This chain uses TRBV12-3 or TRBV12-4 with TRBJ2-7; 10 bases align to TRBD2. The sequence derives from an older woman in good health. Material: blood. The DNA for the CDR3 is TGTGCCAGCTGCCCTAGCGGGAGAGTGGACGAGCAGTACTTC. Protein sequence: CASCPSGRVDEQYF.